The 16 T cell receptor beta chains below were found in one sample sequenced in a study of Graves' ophthalmopathy and Graves' hyperthyroidism. Transcripts of RNA were the source for amplifying TCR beta CDR3 regions. First-round RT-PCR relied on HTBI primers, and a second-round multiplex PCR came next. TCRdb itself ran the multiplex PCR reads through MiXCR, one entry per CDR3 protein. The table has 400,000 to 450,000 distinct CDR3 sequences, 21% seen once. The sequenced sample consisted of peripheral blood. Source of these receptors: a woman aged 18-30 years with stable Graves' hyperthyroidism.

The rearrangement links TRBV28 to TRBJ1-2, with 8 bases identical to TRBD1. This CDR3 region has 12 residues. In germline, CDR1 is MDHEN, CDR2 SYDVKM. V lost 5 bases and J lost 8; bases outside the gene matches: 4. The CDR3 reads CASSQGAKGYTF. In DNA, the CDR3 is TGTGCCAGCAGTCAGGGGGCAAAGGGCTACACCTTC.

This clonotype was counted between two and nine times. V gene TRBV2 combines with J gene TRBJ2-7, with 14 positions matching TRBD2. Germline V gene data show CDR1 as SNHLY and CDR2 as FYNNEI. The V segment lost 6 bases and the J segment 5 bases; nucleotides outside the gene matches: 21. The CDR3 is made up of 20 amino acids. CDR3 DNA: TGTGCCAGCAGAGAGGAGCCCAACCTCGGGACTAGCGGGAGTACTGACGAGCAGTACTTC. Translation: CASREEPNLGTSGSTDEQYF.

The rearrangement uses TRBV24-1 and TRBJ1-5; unclear D gene. This CDR3 region has 13 residues. The V and J ends lost 3 bases and 5 bases respectively, with 7 bases between them. Germline V gene lookup returns CDR1 KGHDR and CDR2 SFDVKD. CDR3 sequence (DNA): TGTGCCACCAGTGATCCCCAGTATCAGCCCCAGCATTTT. Amino acids: CATSDPQYQPQHF.

This chain joins TRBV6-1 and TRBJ1-3; no definite D call. V lost 6 bases, J lost 2 bases, and 20 bases lay in between. This CDR3 is 17 amino acids long. The germline gives CDR1 MNHNS, CDR2 SASEGT. The CDR3 DNA follows: TGTGCCAGCAGCCCGCGGGATCCCCGGCCGGCTGGAAACACCATATATTTT. It codes for CASSPRDPRPAGNTIYF.

Concerning this clonotype itself: A read error may produce the germline difference seen at one junction end. This chain uses TRBV11-2 with TRBJ2-5; maybe TRBD2 (7 bases). The germline CDR1 and CDR2 sequences are SGHAT and FQNNGV. This CDR3 has 15 amino acids. The CDR3: CASSLGGLAVEAQYF. The CDR3 bases are TGTGCCAGCAGCTTAGGGGGGCTAGCGGTAGAGGCCCAGTACTTC.

In this sample, this clonotype turned up many times. The chain carries TRBV2 and TRBJ2-5, with D maybe TRBD1 (5 bases). In germline, CDR1 is SNHLY, CDR2 FYNNEI. There are 14 residues in the CDR3. The V end was cut by 5 bases, the J end by 7 bases, with 17 bases between. CDR3 amino acids: CASSSNRQSSTQYF. As DNA, the CDR3 is TGTGCCAGCAGTTCCAACAGGCAATCGTCGACCCAGTACTTC.

This clonotype was found many times. The chain uses TRBV28 and TRBJ1-1; D is undetermined. V dropped 10 bases and J dropped 4 bases, with 13 bases sitting between them. Germline V lookup: CDR1 MDHEN, CDR2 SYDVKM. The CDR3 runs to 12 residues. The CDR3 nucleotides are TGTGCCACCACGGACCTCCTCACTGAAGCTTTCTTT. As protein: CATTDLLTEAFF.

The gene calls are TRBV7-9 and TRBJ2-7; D might be TRBD2 (5 bases). V lost 3 bases and J lost 5, with 8 bases in between. This CDR3 has 12 residues. CDR1 and CDR2 (germline): SEHNR, FQNEAQ (reference sequence). The CDR3 loop is CASSFTGNEQYF. The CDR3 DNA reads as TGTGCCAGCAGCTTCACGGGGAACGAGCAGTACTTC.

In its sample, this clonotype was seen a few times. The J gene is TRBJ2-3, the V gene TRBV20-1; D is ambiguous. This CDR3 is 12 amino acids long. Per germline, CDR1 DFQATT and CDR2 SNEGSKA (reference sequence). The ends were cut back, 3 bases at V and 2 bases at J, with 6 bases in the middle. Written as DNA, the CDR3 is TGCAGTGCTAGGGAGCCCACAGATACGCAGTATTTT. Translating gives CSAREPTDTQYF.

This clonotype was observed a few times. The rearrangement links TRBV12-3 or TRBV12-4 to TRBJ1-2, with D unresolved. The V and J ends lost 5 bases and 8 bases respectively, with 12 bases between them. The CDR3 length is 12 residues. The CDR3 is CASSRGLGGYTF. CDR3 bases: TGTGCCAGCAGTCGCGGACTTGGAGGCTACACCTTC.

This clonotype has at least ten counts. CDR3 nucleotides: TGTGCCAGCAGTTACTCGAGGGACACTGAAGCTTTCTTT. The encoded protein is CASSYSRDTEAFF. The chain links TRBV6-2 or TRBV6-3 to TRBJ1-1; D is unclear. Trimming removed 0 bases from V and 3 bases from J, with 5 bases in between. The CDR3 contains 13 residues. The germline gives CDR1 MNHEY, CDR2 SVGEGT.

The chain combines TRBV11-2 with TRBJ2-5; D tentatively fits TRBD1 or TRBD2 (5 bases each). Trimming pared 5 bases from V and 5 bases from J, leaving 12 bases between. CDR1 is SGHAT and CDR2 is FQNNGV in the germline V gene. The CDR3 length is 13 residues. DNA of the CDR3: TGTGCCAGCAGCGGGGGTGTGGGGGAGACCCAGTACTTC. Encoded protein: CASSGGVGETQYF.

In this sample, this clonotype turned up many times. The chain is built from TRBV13 and TRBJ1-1; D unclear. In germline, CDR1 is PRHDT, CDR2 FYEKMQ (reference sequence). The CDR3 extends over 17 amino acids. The V gene lost 4 bases and the J gene lost 0 bases, with 18 bases spanning the gap. The CDR3 DNA follows: TGTGCCAGCAGCTCCGGGCCCAGGTGGGTGCTGAACACTGAAGCTTTCTTT. This translates into CASSSGPRWVLNTEAFF.

This clonotype showed up many times. The chain joins TRBV9 to TRBJ2-2; 11 nucleotides align to TRBD2. V lost 3 bases, J lost 4 bases, and 5 bases stayed unmatched. The CDR3 is made up of 16 amino acids. Germline CDR1 and CDR2: SGDLS and YYNGEE. CDR3 amino acids: CASSANSGRATGELFF. The CDR3 bases are TGTGCCAGCAGCGCAAATAGCGGGAGGGCCACCGGGGAGCTGTTTTTT.

This clonotype was picked up a small number of times. The chain employs TRBV29-1 and TRBJ2-2; 8 bases line up with TRBD1. Per germline, CDR1 SQVTM and CDR2 ANQGSEA. Trimming removed 5 bases from V and 1 base from J; junction bases left unmatched: 9. The CDR3 is made up of 16 amino acids. CDR3: CSVRGAGTGNTGELFF. The CDR3 DNA sequence: TGCAGCGTTAGGGGTGCCGGGACAGGGAACACCGGGGAGCTGTTTTTT.

The CDR3 spells CASSFAGTGNTEAFF. The CDR3 DNA is TGTGCCAGCAGTTTCGCGGGGACGGGGAACACTGAAGCTTTCTTT. The genes are TRBV12-3 or TRBV12-4 and TRBJ1-1, with D possibly TRBD1 on 5 matching bases. The CDR3 is 15 residues long. Trimming took off 3 bases at V and 1 base at J, with 12 bases between the two ends.